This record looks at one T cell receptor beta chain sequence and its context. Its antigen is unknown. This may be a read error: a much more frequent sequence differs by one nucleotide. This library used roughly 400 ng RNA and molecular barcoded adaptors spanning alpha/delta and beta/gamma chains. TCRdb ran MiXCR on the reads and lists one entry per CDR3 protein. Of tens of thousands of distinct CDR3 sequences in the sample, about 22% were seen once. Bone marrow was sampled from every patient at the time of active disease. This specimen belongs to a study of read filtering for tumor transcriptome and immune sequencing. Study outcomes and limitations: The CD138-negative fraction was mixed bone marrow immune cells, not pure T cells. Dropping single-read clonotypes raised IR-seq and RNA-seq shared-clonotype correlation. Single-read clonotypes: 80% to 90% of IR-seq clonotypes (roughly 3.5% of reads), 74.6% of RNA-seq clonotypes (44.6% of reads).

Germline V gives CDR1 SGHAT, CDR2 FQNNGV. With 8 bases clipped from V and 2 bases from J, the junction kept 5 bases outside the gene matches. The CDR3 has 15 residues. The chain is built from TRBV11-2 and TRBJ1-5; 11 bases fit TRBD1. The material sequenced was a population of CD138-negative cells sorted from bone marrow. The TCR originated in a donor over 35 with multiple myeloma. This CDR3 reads CASGPGQGGNQPQHF. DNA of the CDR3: TGTGCCAGCGGCCCGGGACAGGGGGGCAATCAGCCCCAGCATTTT.